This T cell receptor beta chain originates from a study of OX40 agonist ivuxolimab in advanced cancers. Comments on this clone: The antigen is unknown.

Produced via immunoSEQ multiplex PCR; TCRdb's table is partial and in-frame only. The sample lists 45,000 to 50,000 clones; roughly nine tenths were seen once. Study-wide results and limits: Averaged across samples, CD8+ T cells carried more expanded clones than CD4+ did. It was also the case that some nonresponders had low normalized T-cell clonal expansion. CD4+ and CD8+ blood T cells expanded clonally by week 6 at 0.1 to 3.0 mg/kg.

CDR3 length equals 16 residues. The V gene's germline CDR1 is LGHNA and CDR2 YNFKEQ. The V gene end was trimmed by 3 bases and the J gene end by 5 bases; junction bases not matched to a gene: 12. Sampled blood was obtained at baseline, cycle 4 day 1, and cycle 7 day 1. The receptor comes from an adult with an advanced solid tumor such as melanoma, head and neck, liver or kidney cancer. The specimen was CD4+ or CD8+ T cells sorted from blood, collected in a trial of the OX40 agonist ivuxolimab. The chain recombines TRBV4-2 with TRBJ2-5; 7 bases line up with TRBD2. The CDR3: CASSQASSGIYETQYF. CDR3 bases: TGTGCCAGCAGCCAGGCCTCTAGCGGCATCTACGAGACCCAGTACTTC.